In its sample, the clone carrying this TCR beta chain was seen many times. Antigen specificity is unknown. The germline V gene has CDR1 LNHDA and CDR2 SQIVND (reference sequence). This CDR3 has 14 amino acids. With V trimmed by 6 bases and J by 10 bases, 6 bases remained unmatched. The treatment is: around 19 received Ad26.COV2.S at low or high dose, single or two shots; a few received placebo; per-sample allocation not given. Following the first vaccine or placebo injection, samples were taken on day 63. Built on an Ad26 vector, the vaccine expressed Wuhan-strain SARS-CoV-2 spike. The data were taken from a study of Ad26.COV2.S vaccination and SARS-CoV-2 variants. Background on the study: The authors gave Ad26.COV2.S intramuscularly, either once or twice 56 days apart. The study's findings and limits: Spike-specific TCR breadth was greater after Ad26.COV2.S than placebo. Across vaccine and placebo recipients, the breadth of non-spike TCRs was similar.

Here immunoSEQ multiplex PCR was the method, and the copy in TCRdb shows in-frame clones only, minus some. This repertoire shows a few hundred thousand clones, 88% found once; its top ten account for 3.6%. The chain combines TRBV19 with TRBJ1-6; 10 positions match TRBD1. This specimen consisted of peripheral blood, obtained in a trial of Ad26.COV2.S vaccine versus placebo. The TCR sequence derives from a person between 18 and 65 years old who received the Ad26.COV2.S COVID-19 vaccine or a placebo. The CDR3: CASSGTGALSPLHF. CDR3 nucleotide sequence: TGTGCCAGTAGCGGGACAGGGGCTTTATCACCCCTCCACTTT. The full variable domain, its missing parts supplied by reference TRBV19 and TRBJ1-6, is DGGITQSPKYLFRKEGQNVTLSCEQNLNHDAMYWYRQDPGQGLRLIYYSQIVNDFQKGDIAEGYSVSREKKESFPLTVTSAQKNPTAFYLCASSGTGALSPLHFGNGTRLTVT.